The rows below give T cell receptor beta chains drawn from one sample of a study of spatial heterogeneity in lung cancer. TCRdb re-derived calls from the 5' RACE reads in MiXCR, one entry per CDR3 protein. The sample includes 25,000 to 30,000 distinct CDR3 sequences, approximately 7% of them seen just once. The starting material was lung tumor tissue, obtained at surgery. These TCRs come from a male donor with early-stage non-small cell lung cancer. Both conserved end residues are part of each CDR3. Each record gives: V gene, clone size, J gene, D gene, CDR3 protein, CDR3 DNA. The D gene is left open where the match is weak. Size values are once, few and many counts, or a class for expanded clones, and some rows have none.

V gene: TRBV4-1
clone size: few
J gene: TRBJ1-2
D gene: -
CDR3 protein: CASSQRGVLYGYTF
CDR3 DNA: TGCGCCAGCAGCCAAAGGGGTGTCCTCTATGGCTACACCTTC

V gene: TRBV30
clone size: -
J gene: TRBJ2-3
D gene: TRBD2
CDR3 protein: CAWSGTSGGPDTQYF
CDR3 DNA: TGTGCCTGGAGTGGAACTAGCGGGGGCCCCGATACGCAGTATTTT

V gene: TRBV10-2
clone size: medium-sized
J gene: TRBJ2-3
D gene: -
CDR3 protein: CASLPTASTDTQYF
CDR3 DNA: TGCGCCAGTCTCCCCACGGCTAGCACAGATACGCAGTATTTT

V gene: TRBV15
clone size: many
J gene: TRBJ1-1
D gene: -
CDR3 protein: CATSREYRMNTEAFF
CDR3 DNA: TGTGCCACCAGCAGAGAGTACAGGATGAACACTGAAGCTTTCTTT

V gene: TRBV20-1
clone size: -
J gene: TRBJ2-5
D gene: TRBD1
CDR3 protein: CSAGTGGRETQYF
CDR3 DNA: TGCAGTGCTGGCACAGGGGGAAGAGAGACCCAGTACTTC

V gene: TRBV15
clone size: few
J gene: TRBJ1-5
D gene: -
CDR3 protein: CATSRDNWADQPQHF
CDR3 DNA: TGTGCCACCAGCAGAGATAATTGGGCAGATCAGCCCCAGCATTTT

V gene: TRBV20-1
clone size: few
J gene: TRBJ2-1
D gene: -
CDR3 protein: CSASRGANYNEQFF
CDR3 DNA: TGCAGTGCTAGTCGTGGCGCCAATTACAATGAGCAGTTCTTC

V gene: TRBV7-8
clone size: -
J gene: TRBJ1-1
D gene: -
CDR3 protein: CASSSRQTLNTEAFF
CDR3 DNA: TGTGCCAGCAGCAGCCGACAGACCCTGAACACTGAAGCTTTCTTT

V gene: TRBV7-2
clone size: many
J gene: TRBJ2-7
D gene: -
CDR3 protein: CASSLGQREYEQYF
CDR3 DNA: TGTGCCAGCAGCTTAGGGCAGAGAGAATACGAGCAGTACTTC

V gene: TRBV6-2/TRBV6-3
clone size: many
J gene: TRBJ2-3
D gene: -
CDR3 protein: CASSTGTSTDTQYF
CDR3 DNA: TGTGCCAGCAGTACTGGGACTAGCACAGATACGCAGTATTTT

V gene: TRBV5-1
clone size: few
J gene: TRBJ1-2
D gene: -
CDR3 protein: CASSLLNQDYGYTF
CDR3 DNA: TGCGCCAGCAGCTTGTTAAACCAGGATTATGGCTACACCTTC

V gene: TRBV20-1
clone size: many
J gene: TRBJ1-6
D gene: -
CDR3 protein: CSASDSSSYNSPLHF
CDR3 DNA: TGCAGTGCTTCGGACAGCAGCTCCTATAATTCACCCCTCCACTTT

V gene: TRBV29-1
clone size: many
J gene: TRBJ1-3
D gene: -
CDR3 protein: CSVEARREADTIYF
CDR3 DNA: TGCAGCGTTGAGGCCCGACGGGAAGCGGACACCATATATTTT

V gene: TRBV2
clone size: -
J gene: TRBJ1-1
D gene: -
CDR3 protein: CASRDVWPDTEAFF
CDR3 DNA: TGTGCCAGCAGGGACGTGTGGCCTGACACTGAAGCTTTCTTT

V gene: TRBV7-2
clone size: many
J gene: TRBJ2-1
D gene: -
CDR3 protein: CASSLEIAWKQFF
CDR3 DNA: TGTGCCAGCAGCTTAGAGATAGCATGGAAGCAGTTCTTC

V gene: TRBV30
clone size: many
J gene: TRBJ1-5
D gene: -
CDR3 protein: CAWSNSLNQPQHF
CDR3 DNA: TGTGCCTGGAGTAACAGCCTCAATCAGCCCCAGCATTTT

V gene: TRBV11-2
clone size: few
J gene: TRBJ2-3
D gene: TRBD2
CDR3 protein: CASSARLAGGLPGAQYF
CDR3 DNA: TGTGCCAGCAGCGCCCGACTAGCGGGGGGCCTCCCGGGCGCGCAGTATTTT

V gene: TRBV4-3
clone size: -
J gene: TRBJ1-3
D gene: -
CDR3 protein: CASSQDLGFSGNTIYF
CDR3 DNA: TGCGCCAGCAGCCAAGATCTTGGGTTCTCCGGAAACACCATATATTTT